The 18 T cell receptor beta chains given below trace back to one sample, sequenced in a study of early T cells in non-severe SARS-CoV-2 infection. TCRdb itself ran the 5' RACE reads through MiXCR, one entry per CDR3 protein. The table has tens of thousands of distinct CDR3 sequences, roughly 6.2% seen once. Sequencing was carried out using whole blood. The origin of the receptors is an adult who was a healthcare worker with PCR-confirmed SARS-CoV-2 infection or an uninfected control (not recorded which).

This clonotype has ten or more counts. The chain joins TRBV19 to TRBJ1-6; D is unclear. V was clipped by 2 bases and J by 6 bases, with 11 bases between them. The CDR3 sequence is 15 residues long. Per germline, CDR1 LNHDA and CDR2 SQIVND (reference sequence). CDR3 protein: CASSISLRINSPLHF. CDR3 coding DNA: TGTGCCAGTAGTATATCGCTGAGGATTAATTCACCCCTCCACTTT.

This clonotype was picked up many times. The chain links TRBV11-2 to TRBJ2-5; D gene ambiguous. Germline V gene lookup returns CDR1 SGHAT and CDR2 FQNNGV. V lost 1 base and J lost 7, with 4 bases in between. The CDR3 totals 11 residues. The DNA of the CDR3 is TGTGCCAGCAGCTTAGCATGGACCCAGTACTTC. This translates into CASSLAWTQYF.

This clonotype showed up many times. The V and J genes are TRBV12-5 and TRBJ2-7, with 8 nucleotides matching TRBD1. CDR3 length: 16 residues. In germline, CDR1 is LGHNT, CDR2 FRNRAP. The V segment lost 7 bases and the J segment 1 base; nucleotides outside the gene matches: 12. The CDR3 DNA sequence: TGTGCTAGTGCCCTACCAGCCGGGACAGGTTCCTACGAGCAGTACTTC. Translated, it gives CASALPAGTGSYEQYF.

This clonotype was recorded many times. The chain carries TRBV15 and TRBJ1-5; 9 bases agree with TRBD1. J gave up 4 bases and V 0 bases, and 1 base lay outside the gene matches. The CDR3 spans 15 residues. Germline CDR1 and CDR2: LNHNV and YYDKDF (reference sequence). DNA for the CDR3: TGTGCCACCAGCAGAGAGGGACAGGGTAATCAGCCCCAGCATTTT. Protein: CATSREGQGNQPQHF.

This clonotype came up many times. This chain uses TRBV30 with TRBJ1-5; 8 nucleotides agree with TRBD1. V dropped 4 bases and J dropped 8; count of bases not matched to a gene: 7. This CDR3 has 13 residues. Germline-derived CDR1 and CDR2 are GTSNPN and SVGIG (reference sequence). The CDR3 nucleotides are TGTGCCTGGACCCGGACAGGGAGCGAGCCCCAGCATTTT. Translated, it gives CAWTRTGSEPQHF.

Ten or more counts support this clonotype. CDR3 sequence: CASSLRDSYEQYF. For the CDR3, the DNA is TGTGCCAGCAGCCTACGGGACAGTTACGAGCAGTACTTC. The chain joins TRBV13 to TRBJ2-7; 7 bases map to TRBD1. The V gene end was trimmed by 5 bases and the J gene end by 4 bases; junction bases not matched to a gene: 5. CDR3 length equals 13 residues. CDR1 is PRHDT, CDR2 FYEKMQ, per germline (reference sequence).

This clonotype was counted at least ten times. Relative to the germline gene, one junction end is altered; a read error may explain this. V gene TRBV5-1 combines with J gene TRBJ2-3; D call uncertain. This CDR3 contains 12 residues. From germline, CDR1 is SGHRS and CDR2 YFSETQ. The CDR3 protein is CASSLSTDTQYF. CDR3 sequence (DNA): TGTGCCAGCAGCCTCAGCACAGATACGCAGTATTTT.

This clonotype was observed a few times. This chain connects TRBV7-2 to TRBJ2-1, with D perhaps matching TRBD2 (7 bases). The germline CDR1 and CDR2 sequences are SGHTA and FQGNSA. The CDR3 spans 15 residues. The germline V and J ends were trimmed by 7 bases and 4 bases, with 17 bases remaining between them. The chain's CDR3 is CASTQRGGRYNEQFF. The CDR3 nucleotides read TGTGCCAGCACCCAGAGGGGGGGACGGTACAATGAGCAGTTCTTC.

This clonotype was seen repeatedly, ten times or more. V usage is TRBV12-3 or TRBV12-4 and J usage is TRBJ1-1; maybe TRBD1 (6 bases). V lost 4 bases and J lost 5, with 11 bases in between. The CDR3 extends over 13 amino acids. CDR3 nucleotide sequence: TGTGCCAGCAGTTACGGGGGGCAGACTGAAGCTTTCTTT. This encodes CASSYGGQTEAFF.

This chain joins TRBV20-1 and TRBJ1-2; unclear D gene. Per the germline V gene, CDR1 is DFQATT and CDR2 is SNEGSKA (reference sequence). The CDR3 runs 13 residues. V dropped 3 bases and J dropped 8 bases, with 16 bases sitting between them. The CDR3 loop is CSASSGVGYGYTF. CDR3 DNA: TGCAGTGCTAGTTCCGGGGTTGGGTACGGCTACACCTTC.

This clonotype was found many times. The chain is built from TRBV5-5 and TRBJ2-1; TRBD2 matches 9 bases. The CDR3 is 16 residues long. J lost 5 bases, V lost 0 bases, and 6 bases had no gene match. CDR1 and CDR2 (germline): SGHKS, YYEKEE (reference sequence). The CDR3 sequence: CASSLVVASGDNEQFF. In DNA form, the CDR3 reads TGTGCCAGCAGCTTGGTGGTGGCTAGCGGGGACAATGAGCAGTTCTTC.

This clonotype was found a few times. This rearrangement joins TRBV5-1 to TRBJ2-3; D is uncertain. The CDR3 totals 16 residues. Looked up from germline, CDR1 is SGHRS and CDR2 is YFSETQ. V was shortened by 2 bases and J by 2 bases, with 15 bases between the two germline ends. DNA of the CDR3: TGCGCCAGCAGCTTTCCGGACGGATTGCCCACAGATACGCAGTATTTT. Its translation is CASSFPDGLPTDTQYF.

This clonotype was counted many times. The chain joins TRBV11-3 to TRBJ1-1; D is ambiguous. CDR3 length: 13 amino acids. Trimming cost V 0 bases and J 0 bases, with 2 bases left between them. Per germline, CDR1 SGHNT and CDR2 YENEEA. The CDR3 region has the DNA TGTGCCAGCAGCTTAGAGATGAACACTGAAGCTTTCTTT. It specifies CASSLEMNTEAFF.

There are many counts of this clonotype. V and J are TRBV4-3 and TRBJ2-1; 16 positions match TRBD2. Germline CDR1 and CDR2: LGHNA and YSLEER. CDR3 size: 18 residues. After removal of 1 base from V and 4 bases from J, the junction contained 4 bases not matched to a gene. CDR3 residues: CASSQVGLAGGPYNEQFF. CDR3 DNA sequence: TGCGCCAGCAGCCAAGTGGGACTAGCGGGGGGGCCTTACAATGAGCAGTTCTTC.

The CDR3: CASSAPGTVYEQYF. The CDR3 DNA reads as TGTGCCAGCAGCGCGCCCGGGACGGTCTACGAGCAGTACTTC. The chain uses TRBV7-9 and TRBJ2-7; possibly TRBD1 or TRBD2 for D (5 bases each). Trimming took 5 bases from V and 3 from J, leaving 14 bases between them. This CDR3 is 14 amino acids long. Germline assignment: CDR1 SEHNR and CDR2 FQNEAQ (reference sequence).

This clonotype was seen repeatedly, ten times or more. The chain is built from TRBV19 and TRBJ1-5; perhaps TRBD1 as D (5 bases). The V end lost 6 bases, the J end lost 11 bases, and 29 bases lay between the germline ends. The CDR3 extends over 17 amino acids. Germline CDR1 reads LNHDA; CDR2 reads SQIVND (reference sequence). CDR3 sequence: CASREPQEAGRGGAQHF. The CDR3 coding sequence is TGTGCCAGTAGGGAACCACAGGAAGCTGGACGAGGTGGGGCCCAGCATTTT.

The sample holds a few counts of this clonotype. This sequence joins TRBV4-3 and TRBJ2-1; D is perhaps TRBD1 (6 bases). The CDR3 is 16 residues long. Germline V gene sequence: CDR1 LGHNA, CDR2 YSLEER. Deletions cut 3 bases from V and 9 bases from J, with 21 bases between. The DNA of the CDR3 is TGCGCCAGCAGCCACGTAACAGGGACCCACTACGTTGAGCAGTTCTTC. As protein: CASSHVTGTHYVEQFF.

This clonotype showed up many times. V is TRBV15 and J is TRBJ2-3; 11 positions match TRBD2. From germline, CDR1 is LNHNV and CDR2 YYDKDF (reference sequence). V gave up 3 bases and J gave up 3 bases; unmatched junction bases: 2. CDR3 length equals 15 residues. The CDR3 bases are TGTGCCACCAGCAGTAGCGGGGGGGCTACAGATACGCAGTATTTT. Its protein product is CATSSSGGATDTQYF.